A single sample gave rise to the 5 T cell receptor beta chains below, sequenced in a study of T cell responses to AZD1222 COVID-19 vaccine. Clones were sequenced by immunoSEQ multiplex PCR, and TCRdb holds only the in-frame ones, with some missing. The sample contains fewer than 90,000 clones, about 82% of which appear only once. The sample in question was peripheral blood, obtained 28 days after the second AZD1222 dose. Every receptor here comes from an adult who received the AZD1222 COVID-19 vaccine.

J is TRBJ2-7 and V is TRBV19; D is perhaps TRBD2 (5 bases). V shed 3 bases and J shed 0 bases, with 12 bases lying between them. Per the germline V gene, CDR1 is LNHDA and CDR2 is SQIVND (reference sequence). This CDR3 region has 15 residues. The CDR3 loop reads CASSMTGVSSYEQYF. The CDR3 DNA sequence: TGTGCCAGTAGTATGACCGGGGTGAGCTCCTACGAGCAGTACTTC.

This clone has only a few counts. The V gene is TRBV28, the J gene TRBJ1-6; 7 bases line up with TRBD1. The CDR3 covers 14 residues. V was pared by 7 bases and J by 8 bases, with 8 bases of the junction left unmatched. CDR1 is MDHEN and CDR2 is SYDVKM in the germline V gene. CDR3 loop: CASTLGQKDSPLHF. The DNA for the CDR3 is TGTGCCAGCACCCTGGGACAGAAAGATTCACCCCTCCACTTT.

The chain recombines TRBV30 with TRBJ1-1; no clear D gene. The V end lost 0 bases, the J end lost 0 bases, and 5 bases lay between the germline ends. Germline V gene data show CDR1 as GTSNPN and CDR2 as SVGIG (reference sequence). The CDR3 extends over 13 amino acids. Written as DNA, the CDR3 is TGTGCCTGGAGTGTCTTTATGAACACTGAAGCTTTCTTT. Its protein product is CAWSVFMNTEAFF.

The chain carries TRBV7-2 and TRBJ1-2, with 12 bases that match TRBD1. V lost 5 bases to trimming and J lost 6 bases; unmatched junction nucleotides: 4. This CDR3 is 14 amino acids long. Germline CDR1 and CDR2: SGHTA and FQGNSA. CDR3 nucleotides: TGTGCCAGCAGCCCGGGACAGGGGGCTCATGGCTACACCTTC. Encoded protein: CASSPGQGAHGYTF.

The chain couples TRBV19 to TRBJ1-2; D call uncertain. CDR1 is LNHDA, CDR2 SQIVND, per germline (reference sequence). V was pared by 3 bases and J by 5 bases, with 13 bases between. This CDR3 is 14 amino acids long. CDR3 sequence: CASSIPPTGYGYTF. DNA of the CDR3: TGTGCCAGTAGTATCCCCCCGACGGGTTATGGCTACACCTTC.